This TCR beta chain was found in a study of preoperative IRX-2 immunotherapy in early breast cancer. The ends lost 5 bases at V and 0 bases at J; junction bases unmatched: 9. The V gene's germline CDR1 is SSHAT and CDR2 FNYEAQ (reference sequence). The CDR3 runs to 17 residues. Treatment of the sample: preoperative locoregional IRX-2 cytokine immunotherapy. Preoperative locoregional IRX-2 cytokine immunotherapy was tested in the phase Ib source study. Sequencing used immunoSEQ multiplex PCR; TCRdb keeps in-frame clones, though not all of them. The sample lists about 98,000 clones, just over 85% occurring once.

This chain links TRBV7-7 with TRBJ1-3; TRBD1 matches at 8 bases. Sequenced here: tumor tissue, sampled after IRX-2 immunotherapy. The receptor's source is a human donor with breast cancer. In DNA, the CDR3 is TGTGCCAGCAGCCCAGGGACAGGACGAGGCTCTGGAAACACCATATATTTT. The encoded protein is CASSPGTGRGSGNTIYF.